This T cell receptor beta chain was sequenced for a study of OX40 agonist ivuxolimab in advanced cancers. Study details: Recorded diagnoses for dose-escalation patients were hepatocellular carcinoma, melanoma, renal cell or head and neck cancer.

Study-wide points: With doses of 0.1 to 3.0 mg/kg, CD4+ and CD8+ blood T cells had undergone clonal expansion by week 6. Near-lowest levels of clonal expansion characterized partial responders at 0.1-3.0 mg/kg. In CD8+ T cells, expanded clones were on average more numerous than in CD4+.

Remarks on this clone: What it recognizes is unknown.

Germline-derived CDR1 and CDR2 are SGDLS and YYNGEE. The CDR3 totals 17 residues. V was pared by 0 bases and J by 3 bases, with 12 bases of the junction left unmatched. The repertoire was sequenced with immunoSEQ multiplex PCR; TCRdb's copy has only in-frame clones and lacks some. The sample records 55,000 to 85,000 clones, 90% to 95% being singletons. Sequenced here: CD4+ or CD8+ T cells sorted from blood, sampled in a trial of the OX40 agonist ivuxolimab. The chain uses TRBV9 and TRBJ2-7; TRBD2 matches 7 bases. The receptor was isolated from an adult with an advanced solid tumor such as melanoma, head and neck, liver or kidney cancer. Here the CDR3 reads CASSVGRRAGEIYEQYF. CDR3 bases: TGTGCCAGCAGCGTAGGCAGGCGGGCGGGGGAGATCTACGAGCAGTACTTC.